The source of this TCR beta chain is a study of blood T cell repertoires in COVID-19. Trimming shortened V by 0 bases and J by 5 bases, and 4 bases separated the two germline ends. This CDR3 is 12 amino acids long. Looked up from germline, CDR1 is SGDLS and CDR2 is YYNGEE. Assay: immunoSEQ multiplex PCR; the TCRdb copy retains only in-frame clones and omits some. The data contain 70,000 to 80,000 clones, about 89% of them singletons. Sequencing was carried out using peripheral blood. The chain has TRBV9 and TRBJ2-3; D unclear. This receptor was identified in a woman aged 60-70 years with acute or convalescent COVID-19. The CDR3: CASSVGGDTQYF. The CDR3 DNA follows: TGTGCCAGCAGCGTAGGAGGAGATACGCAGTATTTT.